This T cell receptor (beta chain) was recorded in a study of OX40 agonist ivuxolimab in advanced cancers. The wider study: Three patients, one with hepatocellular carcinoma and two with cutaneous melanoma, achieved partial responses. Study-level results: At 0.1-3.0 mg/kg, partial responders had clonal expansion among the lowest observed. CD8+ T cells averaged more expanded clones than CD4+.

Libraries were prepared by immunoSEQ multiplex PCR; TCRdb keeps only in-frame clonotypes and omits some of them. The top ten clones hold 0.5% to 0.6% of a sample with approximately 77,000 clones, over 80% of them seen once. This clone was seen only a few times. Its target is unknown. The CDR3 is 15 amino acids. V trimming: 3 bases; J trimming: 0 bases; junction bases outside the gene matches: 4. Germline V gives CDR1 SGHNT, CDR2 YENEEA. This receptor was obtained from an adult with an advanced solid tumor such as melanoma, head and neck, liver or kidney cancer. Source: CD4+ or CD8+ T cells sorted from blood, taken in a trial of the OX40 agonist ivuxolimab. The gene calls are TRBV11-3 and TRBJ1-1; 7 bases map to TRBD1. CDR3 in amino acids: CASSLGQSLNTEAFF. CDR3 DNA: TGTGCCAGCAGCTTGGGACAGAGCCTGAACACTGAAGCTTTCTTT.